This note documents a single T cell receptor (beta chain) sequence. What it recognizes is unknown. Unstimulated regulatory T cells (CD4+CD25+CD127-), CD4+CD25- non-regulatory cells, CD4 and CD8 cells were FACS-sorted from thawed PBMCs. CDR1 is SGHRS, CDR2 YFSETQ, per germline. V trimming: 0 bases; J trimming: 0 bases; junction bases outside the gene matches: 2. CDR3 size: 15 residues. This sample was taken from a study of Tregs in tolerant kidney transplant recipients. TCRdb's copy holds only in-frame clones and misses some; the assay was immunoSEQ multiplex PCR. The table has tens of thousands of clones, approximately 83% seen once. Overall study results and limits: For some patients, primers changed over time, blocking nucleotide-level comparison.

The source material was Tregs from blood, sampled before the transplant. This clonotype was obtained from a human donor who received a combined kidney and bone marrow transplant. The V and J genes are TRBV5-1 and TRBJ1-1; TRBD1 matches 7 bases. DNA for the CDR3: TGCGCCAGCAGCTTGGGGGACAGCTTGAACACTGAAGCTTTCTTT. Translated, it gives CASSLGDSLNTEAFF.